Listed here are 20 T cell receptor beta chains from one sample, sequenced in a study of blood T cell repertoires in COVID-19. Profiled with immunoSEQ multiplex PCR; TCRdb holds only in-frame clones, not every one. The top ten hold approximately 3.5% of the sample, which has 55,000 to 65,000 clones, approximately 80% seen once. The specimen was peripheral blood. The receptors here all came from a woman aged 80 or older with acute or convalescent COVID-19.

The CDR3 DNA reads TGTGCCAGCAGTGCTAGGGGCGGGACTAGCACAGATACGCAGTATTTT. Amino acids: CASSARGGTSTDTQYF. V is TRBV6-6 and J is TRBJ2-3, with D perhaps TRBD2 (6 bases). Trimming removed 5 bases at V and 0 bases at J, with 15 bases between. CDR3 length: 16 residues. CDR1 is MNHNY, CDR2 SVGAGI, per germline (reference sequence).

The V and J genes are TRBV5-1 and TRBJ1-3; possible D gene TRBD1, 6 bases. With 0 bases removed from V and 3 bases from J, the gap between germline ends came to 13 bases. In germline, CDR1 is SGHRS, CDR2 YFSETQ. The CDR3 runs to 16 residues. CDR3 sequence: CASSLGGTGLGNTIYF. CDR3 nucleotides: TGCGCCAGCAGCTTGGGGGGAACAGGGCTTGGAAACACCATATATTTT.

CDR3 protein: CASSKPGLNQPQHF. For the CDR3, the DNA is TGTGCCAGCAGTAAACCGGGACTTAATCAGCCCCAGCATTTT. This chain joins TRBV6-5 and TRBJ1-5; maybe TRBD1 (5 bases). The CDR3 extends over 14 amino acids. V gave up 5 bases and J gave up 4 bases, with 12 bases separating them. CDR1 is MNHEY, CDR2 SVGAGI, per germline.

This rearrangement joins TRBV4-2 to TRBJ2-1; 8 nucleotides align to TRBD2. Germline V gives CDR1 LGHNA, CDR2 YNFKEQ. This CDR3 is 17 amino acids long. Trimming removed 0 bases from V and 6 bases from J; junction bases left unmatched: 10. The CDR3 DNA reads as TGTGCCAGCAGCCAAGATAGGCAATCCAGCGGGAGCAATGAGCAGTTCTTC. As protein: CASSQDRQSSGSNEQFF.

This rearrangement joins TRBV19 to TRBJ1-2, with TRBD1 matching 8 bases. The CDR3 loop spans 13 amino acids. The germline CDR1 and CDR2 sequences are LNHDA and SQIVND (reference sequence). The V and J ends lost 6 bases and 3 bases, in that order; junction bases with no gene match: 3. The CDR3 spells CASRTTGDYGYTF. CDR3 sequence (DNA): TGTGCCAGTAGGACGACAGGGGACTATGGCTACACCTTC. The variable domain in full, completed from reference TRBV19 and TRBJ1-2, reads DGGITQSPKYLFRKEGQNVTLSCEQNLNHDAMYWYRQDPGQGLRLIYYSQIVNDFQKGDIAEGYSVSREKKESFPLTVTSAQKNPTAFYLCASRTTGDYGYTFGSGTRLTVV.

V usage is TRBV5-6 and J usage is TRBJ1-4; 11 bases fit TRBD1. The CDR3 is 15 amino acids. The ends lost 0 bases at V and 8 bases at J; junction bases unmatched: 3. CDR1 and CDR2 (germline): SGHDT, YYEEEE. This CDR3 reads CASSLAGQGGEKLFF. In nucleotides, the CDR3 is TGTGCCAGCAGCTTGGCGGGACAGGGGGGAGAAAAACTGTTTTTT. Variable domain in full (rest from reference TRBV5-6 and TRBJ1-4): DAGVTQSPTHLIKTRGQQVTLRCSPKSGHDTVSWYQQALGQGPQFIFQYYEEEERQRGNFPDRFSGHQFPNYSSELNVNALLLGDSALYLCASSLAGQGGEKLFFGSGTQLSVL.

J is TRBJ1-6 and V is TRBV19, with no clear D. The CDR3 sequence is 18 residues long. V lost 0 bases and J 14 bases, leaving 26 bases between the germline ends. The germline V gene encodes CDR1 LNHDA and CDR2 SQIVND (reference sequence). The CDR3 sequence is CASSIDRQASTYLGALHF. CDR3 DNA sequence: TGTGCCAGTAGTATAGATCGGCAGGCGTCGACGTACCTCGGGGCCCTCCACTTT. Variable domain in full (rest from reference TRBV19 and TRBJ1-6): DGGITQSPKYLFRKEGQNVTLSCEQNLNHDAMYWYRQDPGQGLRLIYYSQIVNDFQKGDIAEGYSVSREKKESFPLTVTSAQKNPTAFYLCASSIDRQASTYLGALHFGNGTRLTVT.

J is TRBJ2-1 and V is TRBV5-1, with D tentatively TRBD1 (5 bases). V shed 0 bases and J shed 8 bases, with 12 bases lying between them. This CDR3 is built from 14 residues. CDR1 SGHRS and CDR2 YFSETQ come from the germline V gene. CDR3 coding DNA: TGCGCCAGCAGCTTGGAAGGGGCGGTCGATGAGCAGTTCTTC. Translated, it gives CASSLEGAVDEQFF.

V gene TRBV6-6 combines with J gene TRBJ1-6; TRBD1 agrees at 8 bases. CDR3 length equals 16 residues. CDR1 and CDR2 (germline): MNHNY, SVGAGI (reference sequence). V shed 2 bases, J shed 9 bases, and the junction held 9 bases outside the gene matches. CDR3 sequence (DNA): TGTGCCAGCAGTTACAGTGACAGGGGTTACGGTTCACCCCTCCACTTT. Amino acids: CASSYSDRGYGSPLHF.

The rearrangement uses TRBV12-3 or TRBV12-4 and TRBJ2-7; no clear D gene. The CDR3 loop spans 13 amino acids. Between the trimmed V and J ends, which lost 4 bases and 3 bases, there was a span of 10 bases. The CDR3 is CASSSGSVYEQYF. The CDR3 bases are TGTGCCAGCAGTTCCGGGTCCGTCTACGAGCAGTACTTC.

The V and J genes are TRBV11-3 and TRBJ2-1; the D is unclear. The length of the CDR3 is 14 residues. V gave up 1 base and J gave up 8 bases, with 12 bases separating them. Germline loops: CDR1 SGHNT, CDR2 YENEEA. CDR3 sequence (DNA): TGTGCCAGCAGCTTAGGGGCCCCTGTGGATGAGCAGTTCTTC. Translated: CASSLGAPVDEQFF.

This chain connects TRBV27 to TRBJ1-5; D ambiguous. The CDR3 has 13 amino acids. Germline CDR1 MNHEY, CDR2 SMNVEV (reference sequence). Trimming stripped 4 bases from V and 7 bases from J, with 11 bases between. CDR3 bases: TGTGCCAGCAGTTCGCCCTCAGGACAGCCCCAGCATTTT. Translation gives CASSSPSGQPQHF.

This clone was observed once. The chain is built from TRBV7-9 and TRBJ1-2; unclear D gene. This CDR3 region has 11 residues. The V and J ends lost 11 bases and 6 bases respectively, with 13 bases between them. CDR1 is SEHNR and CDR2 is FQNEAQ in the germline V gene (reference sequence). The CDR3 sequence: CALPREDGYTF. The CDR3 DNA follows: TGTGCCCTGCCGCGGGAAGATGGCTACACCTTC.

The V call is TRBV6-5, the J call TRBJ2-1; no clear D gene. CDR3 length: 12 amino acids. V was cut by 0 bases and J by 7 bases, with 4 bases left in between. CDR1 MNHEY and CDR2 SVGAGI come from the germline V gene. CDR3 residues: CASSYSPNEQFF. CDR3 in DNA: TGTGCCAGCAGTTACTCCCCAAATGAGCAGTTCTTC.

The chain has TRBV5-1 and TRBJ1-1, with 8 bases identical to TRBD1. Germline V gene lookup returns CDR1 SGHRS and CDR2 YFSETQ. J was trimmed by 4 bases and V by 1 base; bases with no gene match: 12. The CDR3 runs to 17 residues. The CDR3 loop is CASSLNGPGGGSTEAFF. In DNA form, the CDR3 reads TGCGCCAGCAGCTTGAATGGGCCAGGGGGCGGATCCACTGAAGCTTTCTTT.

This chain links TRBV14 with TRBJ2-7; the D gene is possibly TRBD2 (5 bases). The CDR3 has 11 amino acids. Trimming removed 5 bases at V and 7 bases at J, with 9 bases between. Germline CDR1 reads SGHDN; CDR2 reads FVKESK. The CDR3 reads CASSFQREQYF. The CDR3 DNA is TGTGCCAGCAGCTTCCAGCGGGAGCAGTACTTC.

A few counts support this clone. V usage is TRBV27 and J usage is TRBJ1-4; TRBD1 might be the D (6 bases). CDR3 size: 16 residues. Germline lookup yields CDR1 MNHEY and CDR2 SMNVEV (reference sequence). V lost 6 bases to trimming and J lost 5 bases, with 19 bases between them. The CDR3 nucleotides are TGTGCCAGCAGAACGACACTGAGGGGGAAAAATGAAAAACTGTTTTTT. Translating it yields CASRTTLRGKNEKLFF.

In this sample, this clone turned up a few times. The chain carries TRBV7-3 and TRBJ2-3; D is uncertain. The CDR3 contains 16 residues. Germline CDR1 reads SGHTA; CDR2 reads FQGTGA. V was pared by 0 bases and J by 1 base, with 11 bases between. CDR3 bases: TGTGCCAGCAGCTTAACGCGGCGTCTAGGCACAGATACGCAGTATTTT. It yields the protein CASSLTRRLGTDTQYF.

The CDR3 bases are TGTGCCAGCAAATACTGGCGGGACACCGGGGAGCTGTTTTTT. Amino acids: CASKYWRDTGELFF. The chain employs TRBV21-1 and TRBJ2-2; the table's D call of TRBD2 was not tested on the DNA. TRBV21-1 is termed a pseudogene. The CDR3 totals 14 residues.

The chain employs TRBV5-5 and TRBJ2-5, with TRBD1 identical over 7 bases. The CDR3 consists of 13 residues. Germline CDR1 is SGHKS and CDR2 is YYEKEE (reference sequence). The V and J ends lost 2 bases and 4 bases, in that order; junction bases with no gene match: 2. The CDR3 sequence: CASSFSGGETQYF. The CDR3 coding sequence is TGTGCCAGCAGCTTCTCAGGGGGAGAGACCCAGTACTTC.